This T cell receptor (beta chain) was sequenced for a study of early T cells in non-severe SARS-CoV-2 infection. Background on the study: It was bulk RNA from unsorted whole blood that was sequenced, and the chains were unpaired. The study's findings and limits: Lookups in VDJdb leaned toward anti-spike CD8 responses and missed private and CD4 specificities.

The V gene lost 3 bases and the J gene lost 1 base, with 7 bases spanning the gap. There are 14 residues in the CDR3. Germline V gene lookup returns CDR1 LNHNV and CDR2 YYDKDF (reference sequence). This clonotype has ten or more counts. No antigen is known for it. The protocol attached unique molecular identifiers to individual cDNA molecules. Each CDR3 protein is one row after TCRdb ran MiXCR on the 5' RACE reads. This sample has about 69,000 distinct CDR3 sequences, with 9.5% found just once. The sequencing sample was made of whole blood. The clonotype comes from an adult who was a healthcare worker with PCR-confirmed SARS-CoV-2 infection or an uninfected control (not recorded which). V usage is TRBV15 and J usage is TRBJ1-5; no firm D call. The CDR3 sequence: CATSRDLSNQPQHF. The CDR3 DNA reads TGTGCCACCAGCAGGGATTTGAGCAATCAGCCCCAGCATTTT.